Listed below are T cell receptor beta chains from one sample, sequenced in a study of blood T cell repertoires in COVID-19. Libraries were prepared by immunoSEQ multiplex PCR; TCRdb keeps only in-frame clonotypes and omits some of them. The repertoire holds fewer than 250,000 clones, with around 83% as singletons. Material for sequencing was PBMCs or T cells enriched from blood (not recorded which). These receptors were obtained from a woman in her thirties who had been exposed to COVID-19. Both conserved end residues are part of each CDR3. D genes are given only for firm matches. Clone size is given for some rows only: seen once, a few or many times, or a class if the clone is expanded.

>-|TRBV9|TRBD1|TRBJ1-1
TGTGCCAGCAGCGCGCTACAGGGGGCTCCGACTGAAGCTTTCTTT
CASSALQGAPTEAFF
>-|TRBV27|-|TRBJ1-1
TGTGCCAGCAGTTCCCTTGAGGTGGACTTTGAAGCTTTCTTT
CASSSLEVDFEAFF
>-|TRBV20-1|-|TRBJ1-1
TGCAGTGCTAGTCCAGGTTCAGGCTATGAAGCTTTCTTT
CSASPGSGYEAFF
>-|TRBV7-2|-|TRBJ2-7
TGTGCCAGCAGCTTAGCTAACACCGAGCAGTACTTC
CASSLANTEQYF
>-|TRBV12-5|-|TRBJ2-7
TGTGCGAGTCGAGGGGGTTCCCAAGACTACGAGCAGTACTTC
CASRGGSQDYEQYF
>few|TRBV4-3|-|TRBJ1-3
TGCGCCAGCAGCCAAGAAAGGGGCTTCGACACCATATATTTT
CASSQERGFDTIYF
>-|TRBV5-1|TRBD2|TRBJ2-5
TGCGCCAGCAGCTTGGGGACTAGCGGGGGAGAACAAGAGACCCAGTACTTC
CASSLGTSGGEQETQYF
>-|TRBV20-1|-|TRBJ1-6
TGCAGTGCTAGTACGGGGAATTCACCCCTCCACTTT
CSASTGNSPLHF
>-|TRBV10-1|-|TRBJ1-5
TGCGCCAGCACCCACTTGACAGAGAATAGCAATCAGCCCCAGCATTTT
CASTHLTENSNQPQHF
>-|TRBV9|TRBD1|TRBJ1-4
TGTGCCAGCAGCGTGGGGACAGGGGATGAAAAACTGTTTTTT
CASSVGTGDEKLFF
>-|TRBV5-4|TRBD1|TRBJ1-1
TGTGCCAGCAGCTTAAGAGGGGGCCGTACTGAAGCTTTCTTT
CASSLRGGRTEAFF
>-|TRBV6-5|-|TRBJ1-2
TGTGCCAGCAGCGAGGGGGTAGGGACTAACTATGGCTACACCTTC
CASSEGVGTNYGYTF
>-|TRBV6-5|-|TRBJ1-3
TGTGCCAGCATGGAAGTGGGCTCTAGAAACACCATATATTTT
CASMEVGSRNTIYF
>once|TRBV11-2|-|TRBJ2-7
TGTGCCAGCAGTTATAGCTCCCCGCCCTACGAGCAGTACTTC
CASSYSSPPYEQYF
>once|TRBV27|-|TRBJ1-2
TGTGCCAGCAGTATAGGCGCAGGGTATGGAAATGGCTACACCTTC
CASSIGAGYGNGYTF
>few|TRBV5-1|TRBD2|TRBJ2-1
TGCGCCAGCACCGTTGGGGGAGGGAATGAGCAGTTCTTC
CASTVGGGNEQFF
>-|TRBV5-6|-|TRBJ1-1
TGTGCCAGCAGCCGAGACAGAGTGAACACTGAAGCTTTCTTT
CASSRDRVNTEAFF
>once|TRBV29-1|-|TRBJ2-7
TGCAGCGTTTATAGGACAGAGTCCTACGAGCAGTACTTC
CSVYRTESYEQYF
>-|TRBV5-1|-|TRBJ1-3
TGCGCCAGCAGCCCCGGCGGCTCTGGAAACACCATATATTTT
CASSPGGSGNTIYF
>-|TRBV7-3|-|TRBJ1-5
TGTGCCAGCAGCTTACGCAGGGGTCAGCCCCAGCATTTT
CASSLRRGQPQHF
>-|TRBV2|TRBD1|TRBJ1-4
TGTGCCAGCAACCGCGGGACAGCTAATGAAAAACTGTTTTTT
CASNRGTANEKLFF
>once|TRBV6-1|TRBD2|TRBJ2-3
TGTGCCAGCAGTGGAGCGGGGGGTGCTCAGGATACGCAGTATTTT
CASSGAGGAQDTQYF
>-|TRBV9|TRBD2|TRBJ2-5
TGTGCCAGCAGTGGGGGGGGAGTACAAGAGACCCAGTACTTC
CASSGGGVQETQYF
>-|TRBV6-5|TRBD1|TRBJ1-4
TGTGCCAGCAGTAAGGGACAGGGCCGCGAAAAACTGTTTTTT
CASSKGQGREKLFF
>few|TRBV7-9|TRBD1|TRBJ1-2
TGTGCCAGCAGCTTAGCAGGGGGCGGTGGCTACACCTTC
CASSLAGGGGYTF
>-|TRBV30|-|TRBJ2-6
TGTGCCTCAAGGAGTGCTGGGGCCAACGTCCTGACTTTC
CASRSAGANVLTF
>few|TRBV7-7|-|TRBJ1-3
TGTGCTAGCAGCCCAGGTCCACAGCCTGGAAACACCATATATTTT
CASSPGPQPGNTIYF
>-|TRBV7-9|-|TRBJ1-1
TGTGCCAGCAGCTTAATGTCCCAGGGGAAAGCTTTCTTT
CASSLMSQGKAFF
>-|TRBV2|TRBD1|TRBJ1-5
TGTGCCACCCGGCGCAGGGGGCAGGATCAGCCCCAGCATTTT
CATRRRGQDQPQHF
>-|TRBV12-5|-|TRBJ2-1
TGTGCTAGTGGTCGGATACGCGGGCCGTACAATGAGCAGTTCTTC
CASGRIRGPYNEQFF
>-|TRBV10-3|-|TRBJ1-1
TGTGCCATCGGTAGCATTGGAATGAACACTGAAGCTTTCTTT
CAIGSIGMNTEAFF
>-|TRBV7-8|TRBD1|TRBJ2-5
TGTGCCAGCAGCTTAGGAACGACAGGGCCGGGGGAGACCCAGTACTTC
CASSLGTTGPGETQYF
>-|TRBV30|TRBD1|TRBJ2-6
TGTGCCTGGATCACCCCCAGGAGGACAGGGCCTGGGGCCAACGTCCTGACTTTC
CAWITPRRTGPGANVLTF
>-|TRBV4-1|-|TRBJ2-2
TGCGCCAGCAGCCAAGATGGAGGAGGGGTCAACACCGGGGAGCTGTTTTTT
CASSQDGGGVNTGELFF
>-|TRBV27|TRBD1|TRBJ1-2
TGTGCCAGCAGTGGGACAGCATATGGCTACACCTTC
CASSGTAYGYTF
>-|TRBV3-1/TRBV3-2|-|TRBJ2-1
TGTGCCAGCAGCCTTACTAGGTATGAGCAGTTCTTC
CASSLTRYEQFF
>-|TRBV11-2|TRBD1|TRBJ2-2
TGTGCCAGCAGCTTAGCAGGGGGCGGGGAGCTGTTTTTT
CASSLAGGGELFF
>-|TRBV19|-|TRBJ2-2
TGTGCCAGTACCCTAAGGCGGAGTCACAACACCGGGGAGCTGTTTTTT
CASTLRRSHNTGELFF
>-|TRBV5-5|TRBD1|TRBJ1-1
TGTGCCAGCAGCTTTTGGGACAGGGGAACTGAAGCTTTCTTT
CASSFWDRGTEAFF
>-|TRBV10-2|TRBD2|TRBJ2-3
TGCGCCAGCGTGGGGACTAGCGGGGCCACAGATACGCAGTATTTT
CASVGTSGATDTQYF
>-|TRBV10-2|TRBD2|TRBJ2-2
TGCGCCAGCAGTAGAGCGGGGGGACGACGGGAGCTGTTTTTT
CASSRAGGRRELFF
>-|TRBV7-2|-|TRBJ2-3
TGTGCCAGCAGCACGGGACACTCCACAGATACGCAGTATTTT
CASSTGHSTDTQYF
>-|TRBV5-8|TRBD1|TRBJ1-5
TGTGCCAGCAGCTTGGTAGGACAGGTCAATCAGCCCCAGCATTTT
CASSLVGQVNQPQHF
>-|TRBV25-1|-|TRBJ1-2
TGTGCCGCTTCCGGGGGCTATGGCTACACCTTC
CAASGGYGYTF
>-|TRBV15|TRBD1|TRBJ2-7
TGTGCCACCAGCGCCCCGGACAGGAATCCATACGAGCAGTACTTC
CATSAPDRNPYEQYF
>-|TRBV9|-|TRBJ2-3
TGTGCCAGCAGCCCGCGACTTCGGGCGGGCGATACGCAGTATTTT
CASSPRLRAGDTQYF
>once|TRBV6-6|TRBD1|TRBJ1-1
TGTGCCAGCAGATCCGGGACAGGGGAAGCTTTCTTT
CASRSGTGEAFF
>few|TRBV6-4|-|TRBJ1-2
TGTGCCAGCAGTGAGCACGGGGAAAGGACCAACTATGGCTACACCTTC
CASSEHGERTNYGYTF
>-|TRBV24-1|-|TRBJ1-5
TGTGCCACCAGTCGGGATAGCAATCAGCCCCAGCATTTT
CATSRDSNQPQHF
>once|TRBV2|-|TRBJ1-2
TGTGCCAGCAGCCGGGTGGACAGACTTAGCTATGGCTACACCTTC
CASSRVDRLSYGYTF
>few|TRBV2|-|TRBJ1-1
TGTGCCGCAGAGGAGGGCAGATCGGGCACTGAAGCTTTCTTT
CAAEEGRSGTEAFF
>-|TRBV7-9|-|TRBJ1-5
TGTGCCAGCAGCCCCCCGGGGACAAGCAATCAGCCCCAGCATTTT
CASSPPGTSNQPQHF
>once|TRBV29-1|-|TRBJ1-2
TGCAGCGTTGAACCGAGCGGTAACTATGGCTACACCTTC
CSVEPSGNYGYTF